This is a list of T cell receptor beta chains from one sample in a study of radiotherapy plus CTLA-4 blockade in lung cancer. Profiled with immunoSEQ multiplex PCR; TCRdb holds only in-frame clones, not every one. Of 90,000 to 100,000 clones in the sample, roughly 79% were seen once. Sequencing was performed on peripheral blood, taken from a patient treated with radiotherapy plus ipilimumab. The receptors were sampled from a human donor with non-small cell lung cancer who had a partial response to radiotherapy plus ipilimumab. Some clones in this sample may be carry-over from other donors' samples. The CDR3 runs from the conserved cysteine through the conserved F or W. The order of the fields is J gene, V gene, CDR3 protein.

>TRBJ2-7|TRBV5-1
CASSYTGTSEPGDEQYF
>TRBJ2-3|TRBV28
CASSPGTGVTDTQYF
>TRBJ1-1|TRBV10-3
CAITGGRSGEAFF
>TRBJ2-2|TRBV7-6
CASSLVRTGAAGELFF
>TRBJ1-5|TRBV6-1
CASRPSTGYQPQHF
>TRBJ1-1|TRBV6-5
CASRTQGVNTEAFF
>TRBJ2-7|TRBV2
CASKLPGQNTEQYF
>TRBJ1-4|TRBV18
CASSIGQGNEKLFF
>TRBJ2-2|TRBV5-1
CASSLGVAAGTGELFF
>TRBJ2-7|TRBV27
CASRGDRVYF
>TRBJ2-2|TRBV13
CASSFYTGELFF
>TRBJ2-2|TRBV9
CASSPKAVPRGTGELFF
>TRBJ2-7|TRBV29-1
CSVSGSRYEQYF
>TRBJ1-1|TRBV14
CASSSHTWGYTEAFF
>TRBJ2-2|TRBV7-2
CASRRGGSTGELFF
>TRBJ2-3|TRBV6-5
CASRGTGASTDTQYF
>TRBJ1-5|TRBV28
CASRGGSQPQHF
>TRBJ1-5|TRBV7-7
CASSRDIQSPQHF
>TRBJ2-1|TRBV5-1
CASSLGLELGEQFF
>TRBJ2-2|TRBV5-6
CASSFPTSGINTGELFF
>TRBJ2-7|TRBV10-1
CASRPTSGISYEQYF
>TRBJ2-7|TRBV7-9
CASSLAQRGLEF
>TRBJ1-5|TRBV6-7
CASSFPGQAEYQPQHF
>TRBJ2-5|TRBV27
CASSHHSIEETQYF
>TRBJ2-5|TRBV29-1
CSVLRDRGETQYF
>TRBJ2-7|TRBV9
CASSAGDYNYEQYF
>TRBJ2-1|TRBV2
CASRRLADEQFF
>TRBJ1-1|TRBV19
CASSPHAGGNTEAFF
>TRBJ1-2|TRBV5-5
CASSLGPGTGGDGYTF
>TRBJ1-2|TRBV6-5
CASSWTRNYGYTF
>TRBJ1-3|TRBV7-6
CASSPGTNSGNTIYF
>TRBJ2-1|TRBV10-2
CASSEFASGEQFF
>TRBJ2-5|TRBV9
CASSRALSGETQYF
>TRBJ2-1|TRBV27
CASSSPASGRYNNEQFF
>TRBJ1-2|TRBV2
CASSATRTGTSSSGYTF
>TRBJ1-2|TRBV28
CASSFTGNYGYTF
>TRBJ2-2|TRBV9
CASSDPTGLDTGELFF
>TRBJ1-5|TRBV27
CASSPNRVGYQPQHF
>TRBJ2-7|TRBV28
CATHGWRGSYEQYF
>TRBJ2-2|TRBV9
CASSDPKGQGVSNTGELFF
>TRBJ1-1|TRBV7-9
CASSNVQASFEAFF
>TRBJ1-3|TRBV7-7
CASSRDRDSTIYF
>TRBJ1-4|TRBV6-6
CASRSWTNEKLFF
>TRBJ2-1|TRBV27
CASSDSGGGPSYNEQFF
>TRBJ2-7|TRBV5-1
CASSLVTSGGYEQYF
>TRBJ1-2|TRBV5-1
CASSRRQGGEGYTF
>TRBJ2-1|TRBV5-1
CASSAGLGNNEQFF
>TRBJ1-5|TRBV28
CASSSTLSGQPQHF
>TRBJ1-3|TRBV7-6
CASSLEAGHYSGNTIYF
>TRBJ2-1|TRBV7-9
CASSREAGRDEGEQFF
>TRBJ1-3|TRBV5-8
CASSTIQGGMLRNTIYF